This T cell receptor beta chain is from a study of brain metastases from non-small cell lung cancer. Profiled with immunoSEQ multiplex PCR; TCRdb holds only in-frame clones, not every one. This table holds around 2,500 clones, about 83% found once. This clone was observed once. V dropped 4 bases and J dropped 5 bases, with 17 bases sitting between them. Looked up from germline, CDR1 is WNHNN and CDR2 is SYGVQD (reference sequence). The CDR3 has 15 amino acids. Sequenced sample: tumor-adjacent normal tissue. V is TRBV10-1 and J is TRBJ2-5, with D perhaps given as TRBD1 or TRBD2 (5 bases each). This receptor was identified in a donor older than 35 with non-small cell lung cancer. The CDR3 sequence: CASSGAAGDGETQYF. CDR3 DNA sequence: TGCGCCAGCAGTGGGGCCGCTGGGGACGGCGAGACCCAGTACTTC.